The rows below give T cell receptor beta chains drawn from one sample of a study of cytomegalovirus exposure and HLA in healthy donors. Profiling relied on immunoSEQ multiplex PCR, and the TCRdb table lists in-frame clones only, not all of them. Among about 130,000 clones, less than 85% were seen once, and the ten largest hold 2.5% to 3%. The sequenced sample consisted of PBMCs. Receptors originate from a man in his thirties or forties in good health and CMV-seronegative. Each CDR3 is given with its conserved first and last residue. A D gene is named only where the DNA matches it firmly. Clone size, where shown, is once, few, many, or a class for clones that have expanded.

>TRBJ1-1|-|TRBV7-9|-
TGTGCCGACAACAGGGACATGAACACTGAAGCTTTCTTT
CADNRDMNTEAFF
>TRBJ2-1|-|TRBV27|-
TGTGCCAGCAGCCTCCTCCCGAGCTCCTACAATGAGCAGTTCTTC
CASSLLPSSYNEQFF
>TRBJ1-1|-|TRBV2|-
TGTGCCTTACAACCAGGAACGAACACTGAAGCTTTCTTT
CALQPGTNTEAFF
>TRBJ1-6|-|TRBV7-2|-
TGTGCCAGCAGCTTAGAGGTTGGGGGGTATAATTCACCCCTCCACTTT
CASSLEVGGYNSPLHF
>TRBJ1-3|once|TRBV5-5|TRBD1
TGTGCCAGCAGCTCGGGACAGGGGATCCTCTCTGGAAACACCATATATTTT
CASSSGQGILSGNTIYF
>TRBJ1-2|-|TRBV6-1|TRBD1
TGTGCCAGCGCCGGGACAGGGGGCGACTATGGCTACACCTTC
CASAGTGGDYGYTF
>TRBJ2-1|-|TRBV27|-
TGTGCCAGCGCCCGAAAGCCATTCAATGAGCAGTTCTTC
CASARKPFNEQFF
>TRBJ2-7|-|TRBV7-9|-
TGTGCCAGCAGCGCCGGGGAGCAGTACTTC
CASSAGEQYF
>TRBJ2-7|-|TRBV10-1|TRBD2
TGCGCCAGCAGGCGACTAGCGGGAGGGCTGGAGCAGTACTTC
CASRRLAGGLEQYF
>TRBJ2-1|-|TRBV4-1|-
TGCGCCAGCAGCCAGGCCTCAATTGATGAGCAGTTCTTC
CASSQASIDEQFF
>TRBJ2-1|-|TRBV6-5|-
TGTGCCAGCAGTTACTCTGCAGGCTACAATGAGCAGTTCTTC
CASSYSAGYNEQFF
>TRBJ2-5|-|TRBV21-1|-
TGTGCCAGCAGCAAAGGGCTCGAGACCCAGTACTTC
CASSKGLETQYF